Listed here is a single T cell receptor beta chain. Antigen specificity is unknown. The CDR3 loop spans 15 amino acids. V lost 9 bases, J lost 4 bases, and 19 bases lay in between. The germline V gene encodes CDR1 LNHDA and CDR2 SQIVND (reference sequence). The sample comes from a study of T cells in localized non-small cell lung cancer. Study outcomes and limitations: Longer overall survival was associated with a higher density of T cells in the blood. Adjacent lung held a median around 60 of the top 100 tumor clones. The study found T cell clonality highest in uninvolved adjacent lung, above tumor.

Data came from immunoSEQ multiplex PCR; TCRdb stores just in-frame clones and leaves some out. The sample holds tens of thousands of clones, roughly 84% seen once. This sequence joins TRBV19 and TRBJ2-1; possibly TRBD2 for D (6 bases). The clonotype was recovered from a man between 40 and 70 years old with stage III lung adenocarcinoma. The sample was peripheral blood mononuclear cells, taken before any cancer treatment. The CDR3 DNA reads as TGTGCCAGGAGAGTTTTAGCGGAGGAGTACAATGAGCAGTTCTTC. It yields the protein CARRVLAEEYNEQFF. Full variable domain (rest looked up from reference TRBV19 and TRBJ2-1): DGGITQSPKYLFRKEGQNVTLSCEQNLNHDAMYWYRQDPGQGLRLIYYSQIVNDFQKGDIAEGYSVSREKKESFPLTVTSAQKNPTAFYLCARRVLAEEYNEQFFGPGTRLTVL.